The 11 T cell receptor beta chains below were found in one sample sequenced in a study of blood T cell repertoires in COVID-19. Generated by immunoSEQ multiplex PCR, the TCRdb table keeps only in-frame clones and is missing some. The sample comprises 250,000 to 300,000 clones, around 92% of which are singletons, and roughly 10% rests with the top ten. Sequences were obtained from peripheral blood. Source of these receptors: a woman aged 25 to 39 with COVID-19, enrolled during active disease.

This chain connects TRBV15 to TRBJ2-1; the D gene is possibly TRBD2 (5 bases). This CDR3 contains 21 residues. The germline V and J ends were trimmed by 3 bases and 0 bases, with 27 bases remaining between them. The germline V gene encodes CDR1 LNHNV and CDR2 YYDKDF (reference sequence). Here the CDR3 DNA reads TGTGCCACCAGCAGCCTAGCTATCTTAGGCTTACGTCCTAGCTCCTACAATGAGCAGTTCTTC. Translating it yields CATSSLAILGLRPSSYNEQFF.

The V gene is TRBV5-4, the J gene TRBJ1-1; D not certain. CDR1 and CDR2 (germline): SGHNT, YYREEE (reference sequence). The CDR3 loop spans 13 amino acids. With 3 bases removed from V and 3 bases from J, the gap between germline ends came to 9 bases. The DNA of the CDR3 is TGTGCCAGCAGCTGGGGAGGAGACACTGAAGCTTTCTTT. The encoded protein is CASSWGGDTEAFF. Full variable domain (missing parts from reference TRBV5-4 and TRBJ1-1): ETGVTQSPTHLIKTRGQQVTLRCSSQSGHNTVSWYQQALGQGPQFIFQYYREEENGRGNFPPRFSGLQFPNYSSELNVNALELDDSALYLCASSWGGDTEAFFGQGTRLTVV.

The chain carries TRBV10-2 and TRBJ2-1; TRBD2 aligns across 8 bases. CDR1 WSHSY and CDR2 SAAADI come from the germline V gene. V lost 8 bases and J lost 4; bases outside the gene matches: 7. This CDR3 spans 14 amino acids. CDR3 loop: CASLLSGGYNEQFF. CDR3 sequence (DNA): TGCGCCAGCCTCTTAAGCGGGGGTTACAATGAGCAGTTCTTC.

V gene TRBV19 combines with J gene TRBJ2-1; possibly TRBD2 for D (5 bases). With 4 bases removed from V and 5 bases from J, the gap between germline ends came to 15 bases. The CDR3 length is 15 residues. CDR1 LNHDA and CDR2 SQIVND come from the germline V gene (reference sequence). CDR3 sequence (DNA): TGTGCCAGTAGTAGTATTCTGGGAGTAAACAATGAGCAGTTCTTC. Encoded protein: CASSSILGVNNEQFF.

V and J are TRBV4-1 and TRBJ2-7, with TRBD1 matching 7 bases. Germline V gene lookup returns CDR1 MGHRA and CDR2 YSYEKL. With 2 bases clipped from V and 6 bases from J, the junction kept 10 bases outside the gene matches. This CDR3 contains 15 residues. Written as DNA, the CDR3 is TGCGCCAGCAGCCAAAAGAACGGCGAGGGGGCCGAGCAGTACTTC. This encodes CASSQKNGEGAEQYF.

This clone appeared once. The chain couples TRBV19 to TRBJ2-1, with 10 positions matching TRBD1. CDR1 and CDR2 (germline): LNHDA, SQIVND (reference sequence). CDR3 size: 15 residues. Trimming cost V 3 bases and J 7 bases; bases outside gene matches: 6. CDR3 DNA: TGTGCCAGTAGTATCGGACAGGGGGTTAAGAATGAGCAGTTCTTC. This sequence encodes CASSIGQGVKNEQFF.

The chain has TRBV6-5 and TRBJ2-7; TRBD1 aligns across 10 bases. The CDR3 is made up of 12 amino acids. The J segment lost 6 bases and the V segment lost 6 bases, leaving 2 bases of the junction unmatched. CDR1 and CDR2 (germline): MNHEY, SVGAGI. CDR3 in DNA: TGTGCCAGCAGCGGACAGGGGGGCGAGCAGTACTTC. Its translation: CASSGQGGEQYF.

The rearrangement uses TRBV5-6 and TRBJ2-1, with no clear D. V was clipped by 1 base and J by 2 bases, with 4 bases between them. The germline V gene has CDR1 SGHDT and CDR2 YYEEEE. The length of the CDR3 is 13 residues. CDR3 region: CASSLSTYNEQFF. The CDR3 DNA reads TGTGCCAGCAGCTTGTCCACCTACAATGAGCAGTTCTTC.

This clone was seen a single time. The CDR3 protein is CASSSTGTGYDGYTF. The CDR3 DNA reads TGTGCCAGTAGTTCTACCGGGACAGGGTATGATGGCTACACCTTC. The V gene is TRBV19, the J gene TRBJ1-2, with TRBD1 matching 9 bases. V lost 5 bases and J lost 6; bases outside the gene matches: 10. The CDR3 consists of 15 residues. Germline assignment: CDR1 LNHDA and CDR2 SQIVND (reference sequence).

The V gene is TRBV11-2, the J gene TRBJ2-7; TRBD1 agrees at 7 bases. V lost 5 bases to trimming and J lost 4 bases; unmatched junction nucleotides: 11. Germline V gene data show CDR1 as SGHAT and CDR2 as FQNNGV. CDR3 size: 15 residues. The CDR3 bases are TGTGCCAGCAGCACGACAGGGACGGCCCAATACGAGCAGTACTTC. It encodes CASSTTGTAQYEQYF.

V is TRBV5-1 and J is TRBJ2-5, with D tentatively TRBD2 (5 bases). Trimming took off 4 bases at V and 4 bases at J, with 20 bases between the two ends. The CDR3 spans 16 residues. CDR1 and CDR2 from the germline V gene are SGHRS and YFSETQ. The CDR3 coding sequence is TGCGCCAGCAGCCCCGGAGGCGCTAGGAGTGGAGAGACCCAGTACTTC. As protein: CASSPGGARSGETQYF.